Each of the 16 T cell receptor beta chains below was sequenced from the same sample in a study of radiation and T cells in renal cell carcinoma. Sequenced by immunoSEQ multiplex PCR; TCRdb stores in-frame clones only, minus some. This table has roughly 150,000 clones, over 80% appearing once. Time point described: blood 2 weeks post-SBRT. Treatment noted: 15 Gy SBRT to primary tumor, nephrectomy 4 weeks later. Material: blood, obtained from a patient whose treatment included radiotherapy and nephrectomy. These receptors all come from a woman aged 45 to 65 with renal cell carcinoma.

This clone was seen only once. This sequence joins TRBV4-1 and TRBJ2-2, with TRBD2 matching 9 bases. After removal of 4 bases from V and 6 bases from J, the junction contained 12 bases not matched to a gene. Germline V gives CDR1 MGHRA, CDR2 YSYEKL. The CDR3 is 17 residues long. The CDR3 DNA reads TGCGCCAGCAGCCCCGACGTGGGACTAGCTCCCGCCGGGGAGCTGTTTTTT. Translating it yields CASSPDVGLAPAGELFF.

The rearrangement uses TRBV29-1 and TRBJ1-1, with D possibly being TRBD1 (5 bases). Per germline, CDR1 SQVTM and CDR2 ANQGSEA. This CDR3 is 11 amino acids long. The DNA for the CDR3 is TGCACCGCGACAGAGAACACTGAAGCTTTCTTT. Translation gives CTATENTEAFF.

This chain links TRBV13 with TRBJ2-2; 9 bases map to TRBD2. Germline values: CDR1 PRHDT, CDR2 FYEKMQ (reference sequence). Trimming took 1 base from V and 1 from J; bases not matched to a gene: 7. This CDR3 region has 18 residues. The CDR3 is CASSLDRSGGRNTGELFF. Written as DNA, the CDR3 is TGTGCCAGCAGCTTAGATCGCAGCGGGGGGCGGAACACCGGGGAGCTGTTTTTT.

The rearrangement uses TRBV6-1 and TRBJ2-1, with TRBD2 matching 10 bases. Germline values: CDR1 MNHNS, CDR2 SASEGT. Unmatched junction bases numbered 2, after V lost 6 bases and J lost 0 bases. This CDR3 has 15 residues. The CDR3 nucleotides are TGTGCCAGCAGACTAGCGGGAAGCTCCTACAATGAGCAGTTCTTC. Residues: CASRLAGSSYNEQFF.

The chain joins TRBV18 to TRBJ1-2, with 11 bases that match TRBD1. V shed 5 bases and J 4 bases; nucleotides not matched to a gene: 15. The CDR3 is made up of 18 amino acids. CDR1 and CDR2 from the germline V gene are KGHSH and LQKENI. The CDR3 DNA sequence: TGTGCCAGCTCAGCAACCGGGACAGGGGGGCCCCAAGGCTATGGCTACACCTTC. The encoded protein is CASSATGTGGPQGYGYTF.

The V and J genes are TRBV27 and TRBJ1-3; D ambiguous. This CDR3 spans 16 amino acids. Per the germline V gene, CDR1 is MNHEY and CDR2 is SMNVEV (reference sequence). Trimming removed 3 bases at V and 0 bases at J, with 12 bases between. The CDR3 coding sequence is TGTGCCAGCAGTTTGAACAGCCCTCCCTCTGGAAACACCATATATTTT. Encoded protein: CASSLNSPPSGNTIYF.

CDR3 sequence reads: CASRWRGSEAFF. DNA of the CDR3: TGTGCCAGCAGGTGGAGGGGATCTGAAGCTTTCTTT. The V gene is TRBV6-5, the J gene TRBJ1-1; D is possibly TRBD1 (5 bases). The CDR3 loop spans 12 amino acids. Trimming cost V 6 bases and J 6 bases, with 11 bases left between them. Germline lookup yields CDR1 MNHEY and CDR2 SVGAGI.

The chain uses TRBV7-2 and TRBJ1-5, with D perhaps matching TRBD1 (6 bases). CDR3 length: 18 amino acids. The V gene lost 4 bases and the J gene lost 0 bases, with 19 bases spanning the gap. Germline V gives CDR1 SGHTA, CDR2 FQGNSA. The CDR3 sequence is CASSSYGQGRGSNQPQHF. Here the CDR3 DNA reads TGTGCCAGCAGCTCATACGGACAAGGCAGGGGTAGCAATCAGCCCCAGCATTTT. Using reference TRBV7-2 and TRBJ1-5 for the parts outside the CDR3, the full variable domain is GAGVSQSPSNKVTEKGKDVELRCDPISGHTALYWYRQSLGQGLEFLIYFQGNSAPDKSGLPSDRFSAERTGGSVSTLTIQRTQQEDSAVYLCASSSYGQGRGSNQPQHFGDGTRLSIL.

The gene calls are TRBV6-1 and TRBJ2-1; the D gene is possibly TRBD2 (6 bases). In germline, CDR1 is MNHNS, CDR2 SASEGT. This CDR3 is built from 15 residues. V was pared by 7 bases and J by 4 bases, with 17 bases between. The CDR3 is CASISGTSLYNEQFF. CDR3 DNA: TGTGCCAGCATTTCCGGGACTTCATTATACAATGAGCAGTTCTTC.

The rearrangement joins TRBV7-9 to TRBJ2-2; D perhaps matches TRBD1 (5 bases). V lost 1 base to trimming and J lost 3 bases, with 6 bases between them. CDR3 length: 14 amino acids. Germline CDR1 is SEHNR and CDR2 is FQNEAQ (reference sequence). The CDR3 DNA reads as TGTGCCAGCAGCTTAGGACAGTACACCGGGGAGCTGTTTTTT. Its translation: CASSLGQYTGELFF. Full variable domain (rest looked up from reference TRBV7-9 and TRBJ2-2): DTGVSQNPRHKITKRGQNVTFRCDPISEHNRLYWYRQTLGQGPEFLTYFQNEAQLEKSRLLSDRFSAERPKGSFSTLEIQRTEQGDSAMYLCASSLGQYTGELFFGEGSRLTVL.

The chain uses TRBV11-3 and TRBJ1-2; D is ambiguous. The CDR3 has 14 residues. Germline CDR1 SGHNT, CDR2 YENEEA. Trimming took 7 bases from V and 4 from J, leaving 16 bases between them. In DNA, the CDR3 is TGTGCCAGCACCCGAGGCGAATCCTCCTATGGCTACACCTTC. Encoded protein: CASTRGESSYGYTF.

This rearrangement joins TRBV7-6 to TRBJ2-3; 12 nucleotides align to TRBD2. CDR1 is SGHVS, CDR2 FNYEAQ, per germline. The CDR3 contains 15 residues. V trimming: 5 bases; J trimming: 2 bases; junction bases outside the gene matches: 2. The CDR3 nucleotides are TGTGCCAGCAGCACTAGCGGGGGGCCCACAGATACGCAGTATTTT. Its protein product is CASSTSGGPTDTQYF.

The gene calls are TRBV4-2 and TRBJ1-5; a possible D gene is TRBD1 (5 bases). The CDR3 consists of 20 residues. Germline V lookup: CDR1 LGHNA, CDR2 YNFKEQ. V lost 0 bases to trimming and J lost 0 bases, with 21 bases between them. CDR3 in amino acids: CASSQDVWGSGELSNQPQHF. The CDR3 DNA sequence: TGTGCCAGCAGCCAAGATGTTTGGGGATCGGGGGAACTTAGCAATCAGCCCCAGCATTTT.

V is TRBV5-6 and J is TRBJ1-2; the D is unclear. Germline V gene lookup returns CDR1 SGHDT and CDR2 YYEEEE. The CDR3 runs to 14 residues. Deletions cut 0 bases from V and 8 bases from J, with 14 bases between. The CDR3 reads CASSLGRGYSGYTF. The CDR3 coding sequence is TGTGCCAGCAGCTTGGGACGGGGTTATTCGGGCTACACCTTC.

DNA of the CDR3: TGTGCCAGCAGCCCCCGGGGAGGGACGGGTGGCTACACCTTC. Amino acid sequence: CASSPRGGTGGYTF. The genes are TRBV9 and TRBJ1-2, with D possibly TRBD1 on 5 matching bases. The V and J ends lost 4 bases and 7 bases respectively, with 17 bases between them. The CDR3 contains 14 residues. In germline, CDR1 is SGDLS, CDR2 YYNGEE.

For the CDR3, the DNA is TGCGCCTGTAGCGGGGAAGCGAACACCGGGGAGCTGTTTTTT. It is translated as CACSGEANTGELFF. The rearrangement uses TRBV4-3 and TRBJ2-2; 8 bases are shared with TRBD2. After removal of 11 bases from V and 0 bases from J, the junction contained 5 bases not matched to a gene. The CDR3 is made up of 14 amino acids. Germline CDR1 reads LGHNA; CDR2 reads YSLEER.